The clone carrying this T cell receptor beta chain was recorded a few times. Trimming cost V 6 bases and J 2 bases, with 29 bases left between them. This CDR3 contains 19 residues. This entry is derived from a study of T cells after yellow fever vaccination. TCRdb ran MiXCR on the 5' RACE reads and lists one entry per CDR3 protein. The sample consists of about 360,000 distinct CDR3 sequences, 6.2% of them appearing once. Sequences were derived from PBMCs, sampled 5 days after the yellow fever booster vaccination. This receptor was identified in a man younger than 45 who received the YFV17D yellow fever vaccine. V gene TRBV12-3 or TRBV12-4 combines with J gene TRBJ2-7; perhaps D is TRBD1 or TRBD2 (5 bases each). The chain's CDR3 is CASSPIVQGAEGIPYEQYF. CDR3 in DNA: TGTGCCAGCAGCCCGATTGTCCAGGGAGCCGAAGGAATTCCCTACGAGCAGTACTTC.